What follows is one T cell receptor (beta chain) and its context. Germline V gives CDR1 LNHDA, CDR2 SQIVND (reference sequence). CDR3 length: 17 residues. V lost 8 bases, J lost 0 bases, and 20 bases lay in between. The record originates from a study of OX40 agonist ivuxolimab in advanced cancers. Study context: Six ivuxolimab dose levels, 0.01 to 10 mg/kg, were given intravenously every 2 weeks.

TCRdb's copy holds only in-frame clones and misses some; the assay was immunoSEQ multiplex PCR. The sample carries roughly 25,000 clones, about 90% recorded once. The TCR comes from an adult with an advanced solid tumor such as melanoma, head and neck, liver or kidney cancer. The sample in question was CD4+ or CD8+ T cells sorted from blood, obtained in a trial of the OX40 agonist ivuxolimab. The genes are TRBV19 and TRBJ1-3, with D possibly being TRBD1 (5 bases). CDR3 region: CASSPGLKTFSGNTIYF. The CDR3 region has the DNA TGTGCCAGTTCCCCGGGACTTAAAACTTTCTCTGGAAACACCATATATTTT.